This record covers a single TCR beta chain. Its antigen is unknown. No base qualities exist here, and no much larger clone lies one base off it. Receptor libraries were prepared by the immunoSEQ multiplex PCR assay. A mixture of 60 forward primers for TCR Vbeta segments and 13 reverse primers for TCR Jbeta segments was used in the multiplex PCR. A multiplex PCR assay on genomic DNA amplified the CDR3 region of rearranged TCR beta genes. Amplified TCR beta libraries were sequenced as 87-base-pair reads on the Illumina HiSeq System. As for the original processing: A later analysis tallied 75 million to 95 million unique TCR beta chains across the 550 to 850 repertoires, and around 12 million of those chains were shared by two or more donors. A nearest-neighbor algorithm error-corrected the raw reads and collapsed the reads into unique sequences, merging closely related sequences to remove PCR and sequencing errors. CDR3 sequences were aligned to IMGT reference sequences to assign V, D and J gene segments. For a sequence to be retained, a match of at least six nucleotides to both a V gene segment and a J gene segment was required. A rearrangement counted as productive if the CDR3 had no stop codons and remained in frame with V and J, and every other rearrangement counted as non-productive. Following IMGT convention, CDR3 was defined as the stretch from the second conserved V-encoded cysteine up to the conserved J-encoded phenylalanine. The earlier analysis of 500 to 650 of the donors excluded any sequence lacking an unambiguous match to a single V gene segment. In an earlier analysis of about 590 of the donors, a V segment was called functional when productive rearrangements were above 56.7%, and segregating when the standard deviation between donors exceeded 5%. A statistical classification framework was built for diagnosing cytomegalovirus status from the catalog of TCR beta chain sequences. In a later analysis, V and J genes were assigned by comparing TCR nucleotide sequences against IMGT/GENE-DB human TR gene sequences. In a later analysis, CDR3 sequences and most-parsimonious VDJ recombination scenarios were assigned using the TCRdist pipeline. In a later analysis, every TCR beta chain was defined by the combination of its CDR3 amino acid sequence and its V-gene family, and reads without a unique V-gene family were dropped. As a way to deal with suspected cross-contamination and a sequencing artifact, a later analysis dropped roughly 620 nucleotide sequences that were highly shared and had low generation probability. For each public chain, a later analysis derived a clonal expansion index from normalized ranks of inferred template counts within each repertoire. Generation probabilities in a later analysis came from a VDJ recombination model fitted to out-of-frame rearrangements, and those results were checked against IGoR. In a later analysis, TCR-TCR, TCR-HLA and TCR-CMV co-occurrence was scored with hypergeometric tests, and a repertoire-size bias correction was applied to TCR pairs. A later analysis estimated false discovery rates by permuting HLA or CMV assignments 20 times. In a later analysis, co-occurring TCRs were grouped using DBSCAN, with TCRdist sequence similarity added in when clustering inside HLA-allele-positive subsets. Co-occurrence clustering excluded repertoires with fewer than 30,000 or more than 120,000 public chains, plus five with anomalous nucleotide sharing. This immuneACCESS table, as held by TCRdb, lists in-frame sequences with V and J called but not all clones. Of the missing ones, under half trace to an unresolved V gene in checked studies; the others have no known cause. V and J calls and clone size follow that table, whereas D and trimming were derived from the DNA. Recorded for this sample are about 63,000 clones; about 72% of them occurred a single time. Roughly 25% of the sample is in the top ten clones.

The source of the sample is a study of cytomegalovirus exposure and HLA in healthy donors (dated by TCRdb to the late 2010s). For context, the study as a whole: In an earlier analysis of 587 of the donors, about 270 Gb of sequence data and 90 million to 130 million unique TCR beta sequences from roughly 180 million T cells were reported. About 300 gigabases of sequencing data and approximately 85 million unique TCR sequences were included in an early release covering about 600 HLA-typed donors. Among the roughly 400 genotyped donors, 81% belonged to the genetic ancestry cluster associated with self-reported Caucasian donors. The study aimed to test whether cataloging public T cell receptors could reveal signatures of past pathogen exposure. The study profiled the T cell repertoires of some 610 subjects by immunosequencing and related them to cytomegalovirus serostatus. Along with the roughly 700-subject first cohort, a separate validation cohort of over 90 different subjects was used. To predict cytomegalovirus infection status, the study combined high-throughput TCR immunosequencing, statistical association of individual TCRs with disease status, and machine learning. To study patterns of TCR occurrence, a later analysis re-analyzed previously published TCR beta repertoires from 666 donors and added high-resolution HLA genotyping. Rather than drawing on any new phenotypic data, the later analysis identified candidate immune exposures from TCR beta sequences and the way those sequences occurred across donors. In an earlier analysis of 500 to 650 of the donors, high-throughput TCR beta sequencing was used to judge whether each TCR beta V gene segment behaved as functional or pseudogenic. Donor age, sex, ethnicity and CMV serostatus were collected together with the repertoire data. A later genetic analysis used genome-wide SNP genotypes for about 60% of the roughly 700 donors, treating that subset as a discovery cohort. Every repertoire in the discovery cohort had been generated on one and the same sequencing platform. HLA typing covered class I and class II loci at four-digit resolution. The number of typed donors differed by locus: about 620-630 for A, B, C, DRB1 and DQB1; 500 to 550 for DQA1; about 600 for DPA1; and some 470 for DPB1. A handful of DR-DQ haplotypes were handled as single units for association and clustering because linkage in the cohort was strong. Among about 400 genotyped donors of the cohort, an average of roughly 230,000 unique TCR beta nucleotide sequences was sequenced per donor, of which about 19% were non-productive. Here is what the overall study found, with its caveats: A later analysis found that HLA-associated TCR beta chains were more clonally expanded and had lower generation probabilities than equally common non-associated chains. A later analysis found that TCR association rates varied across HLA loci, with DRB1 alleles showing the most associated TCRs and HLA-C alleles the fewest. Only TCR beta chains were sequenced in this cohort, and the absence of alpha or paired-chain data limited detectable features. The authors suggested that the approach could potentially be generalized to other disease states and immunological phenotypes. Broadly in line with IMGT annotations, most TCR beta V segments showed up in productive rearrangements about 87% or about 30% of the time in an earlier analysis of some 590 of the donors. A further reported finding was that TCR beta sequences accurately predicted the HLA-A and HLA-B alleles for most subjects in the first cohort. Most TCR sequences were observed very rarely across donors, whereas some public TCRs were present in many individuals. According to a later genetic analysis, donors in an Asian-associated ancestry cluster had fewer N-insertions in productive TCRs than the approximately 650-donor mean. Sequencing depth was assumed to be roughly uniform across donors in the presence/absence analyses, though that assumption may not hold. According to a later analysis, parvovirus B19, influenza, CMV and Epstein-Barr virus appeared linked to several top co-occurrence clusters. In a later genetic analysis, a missense DCLRE1C variant was associated with V-gene and J-gene trimming of TCR beta chains, and the association was replicated in an independent cohort. A later analysis found that most CMV-associated TCR beta chains appeared HLA-restricted, with HLA associations seemingly driven largely by CMV exposure. The study listed 150 to 200 TCR beta chains as associated with cytomegalovirus. Strong co-occurrence of HLA alleles, especially DR and DQ, made assigning TCR associations to individual alleles difficult. Cytomegalovirus status was reported to be diagnosed by the classifier with high specificity and sensitivity in both the original and validation cohorts. For the cohort, immune exposure information was limited to CMV serostatus. A group of highly shared sequence variants was considered likely to be a technical artifact of the sequencing pipeline. The earlier analysis of a few hundred of the donors excluded over 15 rarely observed V segments, including chromosome 9 orphons, because counts were too low. Specific HLA alleles were associated with 15,000 to 20,000 TCR beta sequences at a false discovery rate of 0.05 in a later analysis. Because some donors lacked HLA typing at each locus, the association tests relied only on the typed subset. In vitro tests confirmed that a few of the cytomegalovirus-associated TCR beta chains recognize cytomegalovirus antigens. Because the 87-base-pair reads could not distinguish some IMGT-functional V segments, including TRBV6-2 and TRBV6-3, those segments were excluded. Linkage disequilibrium might explain the correlated functional status among segregating V segments, but an unknown experimental factor could not be ruled out.

The cohort was made up of several hundred healthy bone marrow donors. All cohort members were sampled while nominally healthy, although unrecorded immune exposures were likely present. The donor was CMV seropositive and belonged to the group of about 290 seropositive cohort members. Every donor gave a peripheral blood sample, and the peripheral blood mononuclear cells from that sample were used for TCR beta sequencing. The Qiagen DNeasy Blood Extraction Kit was used to extract genomic DNA from the blood cell samples. Counted from cysteine to phenylalanine, this CDR3 has 16 amino acids. Only the CDR3 portion is preserved as DNA: 48 bases, with reading frame beginning at the first base. V is pared back by 1 base and J by 5 bases, with 17 bases lying between the germline termini. The germline V gene specifies SGHTA as CDR1 and FQGNSA as CDR2.

The specimen sequenced was PBMCs. The sequence joins TRBV7-2 to TRBJ1-2; the D gene is perhaps TRBD1, on 6 matching bases. The clonotype originates from a man in his forties or fifties in good health and CMV-seropositive. The nucleotide sequence reads TGTGCCAGCAGCTTAGAGCGGCGGGGGGGCCGTTATGGCTACACCTTC. It translates as CASSLERRGGRYGYTF. Joined to the reference TRBV7-2 and TRBJ1-2 proteins, this CDR3 gives the full variable domain: GAGVSQSPSNKVTEKGKDVELRCDPISGHTALYWYRQSLGQGLEFLIYFQGNSAPDKSGLPSDRFSAERTGGSVSTLTIQRTQQEDSAVYLCASSLERRGGRYGYTFGSGTRLTVV.